Listed here is a single T cell receptor (beta chain). The target antigen is unknown. Sorted T cells were CFSE-labeled and cultured 5 days with allogeneic regulatory or mature dendritic cells at 1:10. Memory T cells were CD45RO+, naive were CD45RA+, sorted by FACS. These data originate in a study of regulatory dendritic cells for organ transplantation. Whole-study results and caveats: Resting memory CD8+ T cells held the most alloreactive clonotypes. Naive CD4+ and CD8+ repertoires were highly diverse; memory CD8+ was most oligoclonal. Regulatory dendritic cells appeared to expand memory CD8+ clones less than mature ones.

Sequencing was performed with immunoSEQ multiplex PCR; in TCRdb, only in-frame clones are kept and a portion is missing. The sample yields roughly 23,000 clones, 85% seen once. This CDR3 contains 15 residues. Germline V gene sequence: CDR1 LNHDA, CDR2 SQIVND (reference sequence). V lost 5 bases and J lost 0, with 14 bases in between. The rearrangement joins TRBV19 to TRBJ2-7, with D perhaps matching TRBD2 (6 bases). The sample taken for sequencing was naive CD4+ T cells from blood cultured with dendritic cells. Subset in this sample: CD45RA+ naive T cells. This TCR came from a human donor in good health. The DNA of the CDR3 is TGTGCCAGTAGTCTGCGGGACTCGAGCTCCTACGAGCAGTACTTC. Translating it yields CASSLRDSSSYEQYF.